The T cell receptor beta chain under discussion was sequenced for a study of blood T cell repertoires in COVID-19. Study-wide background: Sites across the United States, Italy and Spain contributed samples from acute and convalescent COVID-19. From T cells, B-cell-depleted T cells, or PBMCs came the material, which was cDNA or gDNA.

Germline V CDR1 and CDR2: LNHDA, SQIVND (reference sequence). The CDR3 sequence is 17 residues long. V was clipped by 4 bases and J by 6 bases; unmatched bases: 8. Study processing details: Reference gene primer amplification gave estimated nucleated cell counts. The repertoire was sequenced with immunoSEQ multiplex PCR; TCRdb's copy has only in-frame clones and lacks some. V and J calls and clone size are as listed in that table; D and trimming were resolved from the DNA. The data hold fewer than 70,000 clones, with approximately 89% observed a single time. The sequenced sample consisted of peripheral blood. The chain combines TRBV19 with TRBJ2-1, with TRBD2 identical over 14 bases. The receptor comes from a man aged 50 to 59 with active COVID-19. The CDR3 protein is CASSKQTSGGAGNEQFF. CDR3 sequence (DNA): TGTGCCAGTAGTAAACAGACTAGCGGGGGGGCCGGCAATGAGCAGTTCTTC.